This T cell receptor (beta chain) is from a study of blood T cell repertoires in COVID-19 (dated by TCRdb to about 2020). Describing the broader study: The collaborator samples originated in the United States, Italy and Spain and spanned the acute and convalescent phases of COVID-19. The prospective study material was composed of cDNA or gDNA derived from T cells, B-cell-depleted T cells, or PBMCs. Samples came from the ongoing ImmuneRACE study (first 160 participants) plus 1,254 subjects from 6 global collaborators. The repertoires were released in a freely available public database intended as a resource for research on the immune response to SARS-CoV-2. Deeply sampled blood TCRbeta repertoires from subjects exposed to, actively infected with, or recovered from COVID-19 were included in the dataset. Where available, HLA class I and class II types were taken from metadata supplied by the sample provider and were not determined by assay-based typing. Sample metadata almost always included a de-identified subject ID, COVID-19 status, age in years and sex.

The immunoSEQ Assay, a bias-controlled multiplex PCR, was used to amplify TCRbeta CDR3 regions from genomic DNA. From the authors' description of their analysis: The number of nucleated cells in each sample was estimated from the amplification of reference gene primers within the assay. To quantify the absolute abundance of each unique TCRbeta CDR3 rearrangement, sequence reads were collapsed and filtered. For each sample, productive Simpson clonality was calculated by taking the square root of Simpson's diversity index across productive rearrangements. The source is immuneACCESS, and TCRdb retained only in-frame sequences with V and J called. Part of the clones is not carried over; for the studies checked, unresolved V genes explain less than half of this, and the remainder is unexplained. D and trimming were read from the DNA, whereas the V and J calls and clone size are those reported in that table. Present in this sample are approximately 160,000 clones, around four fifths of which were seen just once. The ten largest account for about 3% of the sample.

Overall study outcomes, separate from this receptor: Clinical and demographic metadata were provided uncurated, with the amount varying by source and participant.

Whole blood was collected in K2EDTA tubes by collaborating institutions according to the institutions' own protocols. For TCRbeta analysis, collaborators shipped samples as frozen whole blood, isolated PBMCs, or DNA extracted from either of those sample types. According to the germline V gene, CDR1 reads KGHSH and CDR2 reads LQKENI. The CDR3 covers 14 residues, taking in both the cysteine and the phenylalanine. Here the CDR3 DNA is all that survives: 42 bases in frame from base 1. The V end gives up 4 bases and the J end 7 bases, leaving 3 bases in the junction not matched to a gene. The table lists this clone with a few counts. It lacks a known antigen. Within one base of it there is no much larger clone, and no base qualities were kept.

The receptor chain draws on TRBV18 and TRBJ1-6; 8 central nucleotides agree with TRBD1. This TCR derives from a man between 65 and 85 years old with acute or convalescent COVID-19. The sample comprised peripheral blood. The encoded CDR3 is CASSQDRVNSPLHF. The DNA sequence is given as TGTGCCAGCTCACAGGACAGGGTGAATTCACCCCTCCACTTT.